The next 24 T cell receptor beta chains were all read from a single sample in a study of T cells after yellow fever vaccination. From the 5' RACE reads, TCRdb called clonotypes with MiXCR, one entry per CDR3 protein. The table records some 600,000 distinct CDR3 sequences, about a sixth of them present only once. Sequences were derived from PBMCs, sampled more than 4 days after the first yellow fever vaccination. These receptors all stem from a young man who received the YFV17D yellow fever vaccine.

This chain uses TRBV18 with TRBJ2-1; D possibly corresponds to TRBD2 (6 bases). The germline CDR1 and CDR2 sequences are KGHSH and LQKENI. CDR3 length: 16 amino acids. The ends were cut back, 3 bases at V and 4 bases at J, with 16 bases in the middle. The CDR3 spells CASSPEGGRRYNEQFF. For the CDR3, the DNA is TGTGCCAGCTCACCGGAGGGCGGTAGGCGATACAATGAGCAGTTCTTC. The entire variable domain, with the rest obtained from reference TRBV18 and TRBJ2-1, is as follows: NAGVMQNPRHLVRRRGQEARLRCSPMKGHSHVYWYRQLPEEGLKFMVYLQKENIIDESGMPKERFSAEFPKEGPSILRIQQVVRGDSAAYFCASSPEGGRRYNEQFFGPGTRLTVL.

This clonotype was seen many times. This chain connects TRBV20-1 to TRBJ2-3; 7 nucleotides line up with TRBD2. J gave up 4 bases and V 4 bases, and 8 bases lay outside the gene matches. Looked up from germline, CDR1 is DFQATT and CDR2 is SNEGSKA (reference sequence). The CDR3 is 14 amino acids. The DNA for the CDR3 is TGCAGTGCTATCGTCCAAGCGGGGTCAGATACGCAGTATTTT. It encodes CSAIVQAGSDTQYF.

The chain recombines TRBV5-6 with TRBJ2-7, with 7 bases lining up with TRBD2. Trimming took 7 bases from V and 6 from J; bases not matched to a gene: 10. CDR1 and CDR2 from the germline V gene are SGHDT and YYEEEE. The CDR3 extends over 13 amino acids. CDR3 bases: TGTGCCAGCGGCTCCGGGGACTATCCCGAGCAGTACGTC. Its translation: CASGSGDYPEQYV.

This rearrangement joins TRBV4-1 to TRBJ2-2; D uncertain. The germline V gene encodes CDR1 MGHRA and CDR2 YSYEKL. Trimming stripped 3 bases from V and 6 bases from J, with 20 bases between. The CDR3 extends over 17 amino acids. CDR3 in amino acids: CASSQLYKGRSPGELFF. CDR3 sequence (DNA): TGCGCCAGCAGCCAGCTATATAAGGGAAGGAGTCCCGGGGAGCTGTTTTTT.

The V call is TRBV7-9, the J call TRBJ2-5, with unresolved D. V was pared by 5 bases and J by 6 bases, with 16 bases between. The germline V gene encodes CDR1 SEHNR and CDR2 FQNEAQ (reference sequence). The CDR3 is 14 amino acids. The CDR3 loop is CASSPGRLRKTQYF. The DNA of the CDR3 is TGTGCCAGCAGCCCAGGTCGTTTGAGGAAGACCCAGTACTTC.

The V call is TRBV12-3 or TRBV12-4, the J call TRBJ2-5, with D perhaps matching TRBD2 (5 bases). V lost 3 bases, J lost 0 bases, and 14 bases lay in between. There are 16 residues in the CDR3. CDR3 sequence reads: CASSLVPWENQETQYF. The CDR3 bases are TGTGCCAGCAGTTTGGTTCCGTGGGAGAACCAAGAGACCCAGTACTTC.

The rearrangement joins TRBV9 to TRBJ2-3; perhaps TRBD1 as D (6 bases). There are 16 residues in the CDR3. V was cut by 5 bases and J by 3 bases, with 19 bases left in between. The germline V gene encodes CDR1 SGDLS and CDR2 YYNGEE. CDR3 amino acids: CASSPAGTRGTDTQYF. CDR3 bases: TGTGCCAGCAGTCCCGCAGGTACGAGGGGGACAGATACGCAGTATTTT.

The chain is built from TRBV11-3 and TRBJ2-3, with D perhaps TRBD1 (5 bases). The CDR3 has 14 amino acids. V lost 5 bases and J lost 2, with 11 bases in between. Germline V lookup: CDR1 SGHNT, CDR2 YENEEA. The CDR3 reads CASSPTTVTDTQYF. The CDR3 DNA sequence: TGTGCCAGCAGCCCCACGACAGTCACAGATACGCAGTATTTT. Variable domain in full (rest from reference TRBV11-3 and TRBJ2-3): EAGVVQSPRYKIIEKKQPVAFWCNPISGHNTLYWYLQNLGQGPELLIRYENEEAVDDSQLPKDRFSAERLKGVDSTLKIQPAELGDSAVYLCASSPTTVTDTQYFGPGTRLTVL.

This clonotype was observed a few times. The chain couples TRBV2 to TRBJ2-5; D is possibly TRBD2 (6 bases). V lost 1 base to trimming and J lost 7 bases, with 13 bases between them. The CDR3 spans 14 residues. Germline loops: CDR1 SNHLY, CDR2 FYNNEI. The CDR3 DNA is TGTGCCAGCAGTGAAGGGGAGGTGCCGCCGACCCAGTACTTC. It yields the protein CASSEGEVPPTQYF.

V and J are TRBV6-2 or TRBV6-3 and TRBJ2-1; D is unresolved. CDR3 length equals 15 residues. Per the germline V gene, CDR1 is MNHEY and CDR2 is SVGEGT. The germline V and J ends were trimmed by 5 bases and 0 bases, with 11 bases remaining between them. Here the CDR3 reads CASSRGSFSYNEQFF. DNA of the CDR3: TGTGCCAGCAGTCGTGGGTCTTTCTCCTACAATGAGCAGTTCTTC.

This clonotype was observed a handful of times. The J gene is TRBJ1-1, the V gene TRBV7-2; D perhaps matches TRBD1 (6 bases). Trimming shortened V by 5 bases and J by 11 bases, and 18 bases separated the two germline ends. The length of the CDR3 is 13 residues. Germline CDR1 and CDR2: SGHTA and FQGNSA. The CDR3: CASSRGGRRVAFF. The CDR3 nucleotides read TGTGCCAGCAGCCGGGGGGGGCGCCGCGTCGCTTTCTTT.

This sequence joins TRBV5-6 and TRBJ2-1; D is unclear. V shed 0 bases and J shed 13 bases, with 14 bases lying between them. The germline gives CDR1 SGHDT, CDR2 YYEEEE. The CDR3 is made up of 13 amino acids. The CDR3 here is CASSLARFGDQFF. The CDR3 DNA reads as TGTGCCAGCAGCTTGGCCCGTTTTGGCGACCAGTTCTTC.

The rearrangement joins TRBV6-1 to TRBJ1-1; D unclear. V was trimmed by 6 bases and J by 7 bases, leaving 21 bases between them. The length of the CDR3 is 15 residues. Germline V gene sequence: CDR1 MNHNS, CDR2 SASEGT. The CDR3 protein is CASRDNPGIFNEAFF. CDR3 DNA: TGTGCCAGCAGAGACAACCCCGGGATATTTAATGAAGCTTTCTTT.

This clonotype was observed a handful of times. CDR3 loop: CASTGGGPNTGELFF. The DNA of the CDR3 is TGTGCCAGCACCGGGGGGGGACCTAATACCGGGGAGCTGTTTTTT. J is TRBJ2-2 and V is TRBV12-3 or TRBV12-4, with TRBD2 identical over 8 bases. Trimming cost V 7 bases and J 5 bases; bases outside gene matches: 9. This CDR3 has 15 amino acids.

The chain is built from TRBV10-2 and TRBJ2-1, with TRBD2 identical over 8 bases. This CDR3 region has 15 residues. Trimming took 7 bases from V and 2 from J; bases not matched to a gene: 7. Germline V lookup: CDR1 WSHSY, CDR2 SAAADI. DNA of the CDR3: TGCGCCAGCATTCCGAGCGGGGGCGCCTACAATGAGCAGTTCTTC. Its protein product is CASIPSGGAYNEQFF.

This clonotype was counted only a few times. The V gene is TRBV29-1, the J gene TRBJ2-5; D perhaps matches TRBD2 (5 bases). CDR1 and CDR2 (germline): SQVTM, ANQGSEA. V was shortened by 7 bases and J by 2 bases, with 14 bases between the two germline ends. The CDR3 is 13 residues long. The CDR3 loop is CSAARGNQETQYF. CDR3 in DNA: TGCAGCGCCGCTCGAGGGAATCAAGAGACCCAGTACTTC. Together with reference TRBV29-1 and TRBJ2-5, the CDR3 gives the full variable domain: SAVISQKPSRDICQRGTSLTIQCQVDSQVTMMFWYRQQPGQSLTLIATANQGSEATYESGFVIDKFPISRPNLTFSTLTVSNMSPEDSSIYLCSAARGNQETQYFGPGTRLLVL.

The table lists this clonotype with a few counts. For the CDR3, the DNA is TGTGCCAGCACCGTCAACACTGAAGCTTTCTTT. As protein: CASTVNTEAFF. The chain couples TRBV12-3 or TRBV12-4 to TRBJ1-1; D not certain. The V gene lost 7 bases and the J gene lost 2 bases, with 5 bases spanning the gap. CDR3 length equals 11 residues.

This chain joins TRBV6-5 and TRBJ2-3; the match to TRBD1 covers 8 bases. V was pared by 2 bases and J by 6 bases, with 4 bases of the junction left unmatched. CDR1 MNHEY and CDR2 SVGAGI come from the germline V gene. The CDR3 consists of 14 residues. CDR3 residues: CASSYADRDDTQYF. The CDR3 nucleotides read TGTGCCAGCAGTTACGCGGACAGGGACGATACGCAGTATTTT.

This clonotype came up a few times. The CDR3 spells CARGGTYRQETQYF. CDR3 DNA sequence: TGTGCCAGGGGGGGGACCTACCGACAAGAGACCCAGTACTTC. The chain is built from TRBV2 and TRBJ2-5; 7 bases fit TRBD2. V lost 9 bases and J lost 2; bases outside the gene matches: 9. Germline V CDR1 and CDR2: SNHLY, FYNNEI. The CDR3 extends over 14 amino acids.

This clonotype was seen a handful of times. V and J are TRBV19 and TRBJ2-3, with D unresolved. Per germline, CDR1 LNHDA and CDR2 SQIVND (reference sequence). V was shortened by 1 base and J by 5 bases, with 7 bases between the two germline ends. The CDR3 runs to 13 residues. The DNA of the CDR3 is TGTGCCAGTAGTATAGGGTCGGGAGATACGCAGTATTTT. Protein sequence: CASSIGSGDTQYF.

The V call is TRBV5-1, the J call TRBJ2-3, with D hard to call. Trimming took 1 base from V and 4 from J, leaving 7 bases between them. CDR1 and CDR2 from the germline V gene are SGHRS and YFSETQ. The CDR3 loop spans 13 amino acids. The CDR3 sequence: CASSLWVSDTQYF. The DNA for the CDR3 is TGCGCCAGCAGCTTGTGGGTTTCAGATACGCAGTATTTT.

The rearrangement links TRBV10-3 to TRBJ1-5; unclear D gene. CDR3 length: 13 residues. In germline, CDR1 is ENHRY, CDR2 SYGVKD. V was clipped by 8 bases and J by 2 bases, with 10 bases between them. This CDR3 reads CAIAPMGNQPQHF. In DNA form, the CDR3 reads TGTGCCATCGCACCAATGGGCAATCAGCCCCAGCATTTT.

The J gene is TRBJ2-3, the V gene TRBV7-8, with D uncertain. The germline CDR1 and CDR2 sequences are SGHVS and FQNEAQ. Trimming cost V 4 bases and J 2 bases, with 19 bases left between them. This CDR3 has 17 residues. This CDR3 reads CASSSALPGAVTDTQYF. The CDR3 region has the DNA TGTGCCAGCAGCTCAGCCCTACCTGGCGCGGTCACAGATACGCAGTATTTT.

This clonotype turned up a few times. The V and J genes are TRBV9 and TRBJ1-5; 7 bases are shared with TRBD1. Unmatched junction bases numbered 8, after V lost 2 bases and J lost 6 bases. CDR3 length: 15 residues. Germline V gene lookup returns CDR1 SGDLS and CDR2 YYNGEE. CDR3 sequence (DNA): TGTGCCAGCAGCGTGGAGGGGGCGCTGGGTCAGCCCCAGCATTTT. Its translation: CASSVEGALGQPQHF.